These 19 T cell receptor beta chains were sequenced from one sample in a study of cytomegalovirus exposure and HLA in healthy donors. The PCR was carried out with 60 Vbeta primers and 13 Jbeta primers. Some clones are missing from TCRdb's copy, which holds only in-frame ones; the method was immunoSEQ multiplex PCR. Of about 200,000 clones in the sample, about 76% were seen once. Sequencing input: PBMCs. The origin of the receptors is a male donor in good health and CMV-seropositive.

The chain links TRBV6-5 to TRBJ2-7; no definite D call. CDR1 and CDR2 (germline): MNHEY, SVGAGI. The ends were cut back, 6 bases at V and 3 bases at J, with 15 bases in the middle. CDR3 size: 14 residues. In nucleotides, the CDR3 is TGTGCCAGCAGCTCCCCTGCGGCGCACTACGAGCAGTACTTC. It translates to CASSSPAAHYEQYF.

This chain joins TRBV2 and TRBJ1-2; weak D call: TRBD1 (6 bases). The CDR3 has 13 residues. CDR1 is SNHLY, CDR2 FYNNEI, per germline. The V and J ends lost 6 bases and 3 bases respectively, with 11 bases between them. CDR3 DNA: TGTGCCAGCAGGGACAGTCCCCACTATGGCTACACCTTC. Residues: CASRDSPHYGYTF.

V and J are TRBV23-1 and TRBJ2-2, with D possibly matching TRBD1 (5 bases). TRBV23-1 is an ORF, and what it does is uncertain. The CDR3 covers 17 residues. Trimming took 7 bases from V and 0 from J, leaving 18 bases between them. This CDR3 reads CASKAQVTGPNTGELFF. CDR3 nucleotides: TGCGCCAGCAAGGCGCAGGTAACAGGACCGAACACCGGGGAGCTGTTTTTT.

The chain carries TRBV19 and TRBJ2-3; TRBD2 agrees at 7 bases. Trimming took 10 bases from V and 1 from J; bases not matched to a gene: 5. From germline, CDR1 is LNHDA and CDR2 SQIVND (reference sequence). The CDR3 has 13 amino acids. The CDR3 region is CATQRDRTDTQYF. For the CDR3, the DNA is TGTGCCACCCAGCGGGACCGCACAGATACGCAGTATTTT. Looking up the rest from reference TRBV19 and TRBJ2-3 gives the full variable domain: DGGITQSPKYLFRKEGQNVTLSCEQNLNHDAMYWYRQDPGQGLRLIYYSQIVNDFQKGDIAEGYSVSREKKESFPLTVTSAQKNPTAFYLCATQRDRTDTQYFGPGTRLTVL.

CDR3 sequence reads: CASSLPGGYGYTF. The CDR3 region has the DNA TGTGCCAGCAGCTTGCCAGGGGGTTATGGCTACACCTTC. This chain links TRBV5-6 with TRBJ1-2, with TRBD1 matching over 7 bases. Per the germline V gene, CDR1 is SGHDT and CDR2 is YYEEEE. The V and J ends lost 1 base and 5 bases, in that order; junction bases with no gene match: 2. The CDR3 covers 13 residues.

This clone was observed a handful of times. The chain uses TRBV7-3 and TRBJ2-6, with 11 bases lining up with TRBD1. CDR3 size: 17 residues. Trimming at V came to 3 bases and at J to 2 bases, leaving 3 bases not matched to a gene. CDR1 is SGHTA and CDR2 is FQGTGA in the germline V gene. The CDR3 spells CASSLPGQGAGANVLTF. CDR3 sequence (DNA): TGTGCCAGCAGCTTGCCGGGACAGGGGGCTGGGGCCAACGTCCTGACTTTC.

This clone was detected a few times. In DNA, the CDR3 is TGTGCCAGCAGCCTTACCGGGACAGCAGAGACCCAGTACTTC. This gives the protein CASSLTGTAETQYF. The rearrangement uses TRBV28 and TRBJ2-5, with TRBD1 identical over 7 bases. There are 14 residues in the CDR3. Germline-derived CDR1 and CDR2 are MDHEN and SYDVKM. V lost 6 bases to trimming and J lost 4 bases; unmatched junction nucleotides: 8. The variable domain in full, with the rest retrieved from reference TRBV28 and TRBJ2-5, is DVKVTQSSRYLVKRTGEKVFLECVQDMDHENMFWYRQDPGLGLRLIYFSYDVKMKEKGDIPEGYSVSREKKERFSLILESASTNQTSMYLCASSLTGTAETQYFGPGTRLLVL.

The chain recombines TRBV30 with TRBJ2-2, with 13 bases aligning to TRBD2. CDR3 length: 17 residues. Germline CDR1 is GTSNPN and CDR2 is SVGIG (reference sequence). The junction had 12 bases not matched to a gene; V was cut back by 3 bases and J by 8 bases. Here the CDR3 DNA reads TGTGCCTGGAGCGTTCTCGAAGCACTAGCGGGAGGGGGGGAGCTGTTTTTT. Translation gives CAWSVLEALAGGGELFF.

Worth noting for this clone: Its ends do not fully match the called genes, so a read error is possible. The V gene is TRBV7-9, the J gene TRBJ1-5; 7 bases map to TRBD1. There are 16 residues in the CDR3. The germline gives CDR1 SEHNR, CDR2 FQNEAQ (reference sequence). The CDR3 here is CSSSRGGWNSNQPQHF. CDR3 DNA: TGTTCCAGCAGCCGAGGGGGCTGGAATAGCAATCAGCCCCAGCATTTT.

This clone was detected only once. V usage is TRBV5-6 and J usage is TRBJ2-2; D unclear. Germline CDR1 reads SGHDT; CDR2 reads YYEEEE. The CDR3 length is 13 residues. V lost 4 bases and J lost 2, with 6 bases in between. The CDR3 loop is CASSLPNTGELFF. In DNA form, the CDR3 reads TGTGCCAGCAGCCTCCCTAACACCGGGGAGCTGTTTTTT.

The J gene is TRBJ1-2, the V gene TRBV15, with 9 nucleotides matching TRBD1. CDR3 length equals 14 residues. V was pared by 8 bases and J by 4 bases, with 8 bases of the junction left unmatched. CDR1 is LNHNV and CDR2 is YYDKDF in the germline V gene (reference sequence). The CDR3 spells CATSSGGQGYGYTF. For the CDR3, the DNA is TGTGCCACCTCCTCGGGGGGACAGGGCTATGGCTACACCTTC.

The chain combines TRBV25-1 with TRBJ2-7; 11 bases fit TRBD2. The germline V gene encodes CDR1 MGHDK and CDR2 SYGVNS. Trimming at V came to 6 bases and at J to 6 bases, leaving 13 bases not matched to a gene. The CDR3 has 16 amino acids. The CDR3 nucleotides read TGTGCCAGCAGACGGGCGGTAGCGGGAGGGACGGGCGAGCAGTACTTC. Translation: CASRRAVAGGTGEQYF.

The chain carries TRBV7-2 and TRBJ2-1; 8 bases fit TRBD2. Germline CDR1 and CDR2: SGHTA and FQGNSA. J was trimmed by 2 bases and V by 4 bases; bases with no gene match: 4. The CDR3 length is 15 residues. The CDR3 DNA reads as TGTGCCAGCAGCTCAACTAGCGGTACCTACAATGAGCAGTTCTTC. It encodes CASSSTSGTYNEQFF. The complete variable domain, with remaining parts taken from reference TRBV7-2 and TRBJ2-1, reads GAGVSQSPSNKVTEKGKDVELRCDPISGHTALYWYRQSLGQGLEFLIYFQGNSAPDKSGLPSDRFSAERTGGSVSTLTIQRTQQEDSAVYLCASSSTSGTYNEQFFGPGTRLTVL.

The genes are TRBV10-3 and TRBJ1-2; the D gene is possibly TRBD1 (6 bases). In germline, CDR1 is ENHRY, CDR2 SYGVKD. This CDR3 has 13 residues. V lost 7 bases and J lost 7, with 16 bases in between. The DNA for the CDR3 is TGTGCCATCACCCCTACAGGGTTAGTTGGCTACACCTTC. This translates into CAITPTGLVGYTF.

The gene calls are TRBV21-1 and TRBJ2-1; the D segment call TRBD2 is taken from the table without a DNA check. TRBV21-1 is flagged as a pseudogene. The CDR3 totals 16 residues. CDR3 in amino acids: CASSKGTSGGAQEQFF. For the CDR3, the DNA is TGTGCCAGCAGCAAGGGGACTAGCGGGGGGGCCCAGGAGCAGTTCTTC.

This chain connects TRBV7-9 to TRBJ2-2, with 7 bases matching TRBD1. Germline V CDR1 and CDR2: SEHNR, FQNEAQ (reference sequence). This CDR3 has 17 residues. Germline trimming cut 1 base from V and 0 bases from J; bases unmatched to any gene: 5. CDR3 coding DNA: TGTGCCAGCAGCTTAGTTGGTAGGGGGCCGAACACCGGGGAGCTGTTTTTT. The encoded protein is CASSLVGRGPNTGELFF.

V is TRBV5-4 and J is TRBJ1-6; 8 positions agree with TRBD1. Germline CDR1 and CDR2: SGHNT and YYREEE (reference sequence). The J segment lost 11 bases and the V segment lost 0 bases, leaving 7 bases of the junction unmatched. There are 15 residues in the CDR3. CDR3 in amino acids: CASSLAETGVAPLHF. The CDR3 DNA sequence: TGTGCCAGCAGCTTGGCCGAGACAGGGGTCGCACCCCTCCACTTT.

The genes are TRBV6-4 and TRBJ2-7; D is unclear. Per the germline V gene, CDR1 is MRHNA and CDR2 is SNTAGT. The CDR3 covers 17 residues. Trimming removed 4 bases from V and 0 bases from J, with 19 bases in between. CDR3 bases: TGTGCCAGCAGTGCCCCCCTTGAGGCCCTACTCTCCTACGAGCAGTACTTC. This codes for CASSAPLEALLSYEQYF.

The V gene is TRBV18, the J gene TRBJ1-1; D unclear. Trimming stripped 3 bases from V and 3 bases from J, with 17 bases between. From germline, CDR1 is KGHSH and CDR2 LQKENI. The CDR3 is 16 amino acids. The CDR3 reads CASSPRAGRRDTEAFF. CDR3 coding DNA: TGTGCCAGCTCACCTCGGGCGGGCCGACGGGACACTGAAGCTTTCTTT.